Listed below are T cell receptor beta chains from one sample, sequenced in a study of OX40 agonist ivuxolimab in advanced cancers. Sequencing was performed with immunoSEQ multiplex PCR; in TCRdb, only in-frame clones are kept and a portion is missing. The sample has tens of thousands of clones, around 85% seen once. Sequences were derived from CD4+ or CD8+ T cells sorted from blood, sampled in a trial of the OX40 agonist ivuxolimab. The receptor set was obtained from an adult with an advanced solid tumor such as melanoma, head and neck, liver or kidney cancer. Each CDR3 is given with its conserved first and last residue. A D gene is named only where the DNA matches it firmly. Not all rows give a size; the values are once, few, many and, for expanded clones, a class.

D gene	clone size	V gene	J gene	CDR3 DNA	CDR3 protein
-	once	TRBV6-1	TRBJ2-2	TGTGCCAGTCCGGGCCCCGGGGAGCTGTTTTTT	CASPGPGELFF
TRBD1	few	TRBV29-1	TRBJ1-2	TGCAGCGTTACCACCGTGTTAGGACAGGACCGTAACTATGGCTACACCTTC	CSVTTVLGQDRNYGYTF
TRBD2	-	TRBV11-2	TRBJ2-3	TGTGCCAGCAGCTTAGTTGAAGCGGGGGGCACAGATACGCAGTATTTT	CASSLVEAGGTDTQYF
-	-	TRBV12-2	TRBJ1-5	TGTGCAAGTCGCTTAGCCATCAGGGGTGGCCAGCCCCAGCATTTT	CASRLAIRGGQPQHF
-	-	TRBV13	TRBJ1-1	TGTGCCAGCAGCTTCATGAACACTGAAGCTTTCTTT	CASSFMNTEAFF
-	-	TRBV7-8	TRBJ2-7	TGTGCCAGCAGCTCCGCCCCTCTCCCGGACGTGAGCTCCTACGAGCAGTACTTC	CASSSAPLPDVSSYEQYF
TRBD1	-	TRBV6-5	TRBJ2-7	TGTGCCAGCAGTGGACAGGGCAGCTACGAGCAGTACTTC	CASSGQGSYEQYF
TRBD1	-	TRBV7-9	TRBJ2-7	TGTGCCAGCAGCACTGAAGACAGGGACGGCTACGAGCAGTACTTC	CASSTEDRDGYEQYF
-	-	TRBV27	TRBJ2-2	TGTGCCAGCAGTTTATTATTACCTGAGCAGCCCGGGGAGCTGTTTTTT	CASSLLLPEQPGELFF
TRBD1	-	TRBV10-1	TRBJ1-1	TGCGCCAGCAGTGAGACCGGGACAGTGAACACTGAAGCTTTCTTT	CASSETGTVNTEAFF
-	-	TRBV5-1	TRBJ1-1	TGCGCCAGCAGCGGAAAAGGACAGCCGAACACTGAAGCTTTCTTT	CASSGKGQPNTEAFF
-	-	TRBV9	TRBJ2-7	TGTGCCAGCAGCTCAGACGGGGGATACGAGCAGTACTTC	CASSSDGGYEQYF
TRBD1	-	TRBV7-8	TRBJ1-1	TGTGCCAGCAGTAGACAGGGGACTTCCATGAACACTGAAGCTTTCTTT	CASSRQGTSMNTEAFF
-	-	TRBV5-6	TRBJ2-5	TGTGCCAGCAGCTTGTGGGACATCCAAGAGACCCAGTACTTC	CASSLWDIQETQYF
-	-	TRBV5-6	TRBJ1-2	TGTGCCAGCAGCTTGGCCTGGCTTCGGGGGCAGCTATCTAACTATGGCTACACCTTC	CASSLAWLRGQLSNYGYTF
TRBD2	-	TRBV11-1	TRBJ2-5	TGTGCCAGCAGCCTTCAGCGGGGGGGGTACCAAGAGACCCAGTACTTC	CASSLQRGGYQETQYF
-	-	TRBV5-6	TRBJ2-1	TGTGCCAGCAGCTTGACAGTATACAATGAGCAGTTCTTC	CASSLTVYNEQFF
-	-	TRBV6-5	TRBJ2-7	TGTGCCAGTCGGGAACAGGGTTCCTACGAGCAGTACTTC	CASREQGSYEQYF